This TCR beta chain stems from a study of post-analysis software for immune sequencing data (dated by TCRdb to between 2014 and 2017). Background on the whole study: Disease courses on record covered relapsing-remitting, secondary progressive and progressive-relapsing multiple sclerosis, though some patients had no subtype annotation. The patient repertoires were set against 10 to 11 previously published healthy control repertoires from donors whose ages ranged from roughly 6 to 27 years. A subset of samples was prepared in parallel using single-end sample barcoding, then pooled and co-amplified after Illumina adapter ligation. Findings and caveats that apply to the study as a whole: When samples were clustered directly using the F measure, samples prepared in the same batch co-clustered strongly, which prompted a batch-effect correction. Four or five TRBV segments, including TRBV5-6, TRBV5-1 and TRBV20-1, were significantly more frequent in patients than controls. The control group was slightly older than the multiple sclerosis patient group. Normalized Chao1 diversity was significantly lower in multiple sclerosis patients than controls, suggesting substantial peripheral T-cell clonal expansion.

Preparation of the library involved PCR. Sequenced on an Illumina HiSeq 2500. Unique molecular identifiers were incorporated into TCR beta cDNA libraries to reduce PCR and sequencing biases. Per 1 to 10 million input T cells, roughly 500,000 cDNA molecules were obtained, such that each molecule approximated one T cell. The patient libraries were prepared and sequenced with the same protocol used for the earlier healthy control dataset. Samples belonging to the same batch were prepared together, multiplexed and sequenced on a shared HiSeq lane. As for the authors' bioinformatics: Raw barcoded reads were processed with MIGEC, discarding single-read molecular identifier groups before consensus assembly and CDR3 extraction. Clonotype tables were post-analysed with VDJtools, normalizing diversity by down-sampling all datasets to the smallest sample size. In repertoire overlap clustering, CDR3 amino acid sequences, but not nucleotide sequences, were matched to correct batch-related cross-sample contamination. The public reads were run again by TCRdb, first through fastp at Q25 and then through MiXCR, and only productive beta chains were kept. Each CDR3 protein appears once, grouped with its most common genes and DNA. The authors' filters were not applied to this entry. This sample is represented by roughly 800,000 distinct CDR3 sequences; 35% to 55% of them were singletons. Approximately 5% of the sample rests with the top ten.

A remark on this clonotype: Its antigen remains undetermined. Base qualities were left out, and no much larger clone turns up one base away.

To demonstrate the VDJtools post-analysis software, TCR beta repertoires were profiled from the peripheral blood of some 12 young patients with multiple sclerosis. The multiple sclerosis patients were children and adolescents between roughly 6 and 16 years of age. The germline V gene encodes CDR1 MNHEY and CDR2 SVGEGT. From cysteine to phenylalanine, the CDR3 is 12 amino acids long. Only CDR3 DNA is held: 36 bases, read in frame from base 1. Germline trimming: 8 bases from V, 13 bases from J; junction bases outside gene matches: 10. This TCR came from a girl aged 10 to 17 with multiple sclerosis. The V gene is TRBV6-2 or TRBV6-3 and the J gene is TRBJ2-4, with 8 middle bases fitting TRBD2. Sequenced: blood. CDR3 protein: CASGAGLGEQYF. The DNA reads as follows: TGTGCCAGCGGAGCGGGACTAGGGGAGCAGTACTTC.